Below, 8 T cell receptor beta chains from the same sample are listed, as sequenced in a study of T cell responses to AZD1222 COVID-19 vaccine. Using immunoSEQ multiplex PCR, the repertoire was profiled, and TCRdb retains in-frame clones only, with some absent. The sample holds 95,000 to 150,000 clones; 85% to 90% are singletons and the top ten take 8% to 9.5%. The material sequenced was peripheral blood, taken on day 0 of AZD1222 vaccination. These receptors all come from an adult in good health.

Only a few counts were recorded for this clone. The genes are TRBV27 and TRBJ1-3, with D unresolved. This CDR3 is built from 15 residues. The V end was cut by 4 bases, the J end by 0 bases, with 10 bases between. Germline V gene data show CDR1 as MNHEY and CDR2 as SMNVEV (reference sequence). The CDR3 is CASSSVRSSGNTIYF. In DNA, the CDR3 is TGTGCCAGCAGTTCCGTGCGTAGCTCTGGAAACACCATATATTTT.

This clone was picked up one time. The CDR3 loop reads CASSSMGRSPYGYTF. As DNA, the CDR3 is TGTGCCAGCAGTTCAATGGGGAGGAGTCCCTATGGCTACACCTTC. The chain carries TRBV6-5 and TRBJ1-2; D not resolved. The germline gives CDR1 MNHEY, CDR2 SVGAGI. There are 15 residues in the CDR3. V was cut by 4 bases and J by 4 bases, with 16 bases left in between.

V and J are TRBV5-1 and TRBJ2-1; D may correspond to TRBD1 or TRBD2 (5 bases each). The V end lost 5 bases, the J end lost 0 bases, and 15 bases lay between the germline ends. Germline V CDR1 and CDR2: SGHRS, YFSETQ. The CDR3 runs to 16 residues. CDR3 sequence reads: CASRPGTADSYNEQFF. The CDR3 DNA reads TGCGCCAGCAGACCTGGGACGGCCGACTCCTACAATGAGCAGTTCTTC.

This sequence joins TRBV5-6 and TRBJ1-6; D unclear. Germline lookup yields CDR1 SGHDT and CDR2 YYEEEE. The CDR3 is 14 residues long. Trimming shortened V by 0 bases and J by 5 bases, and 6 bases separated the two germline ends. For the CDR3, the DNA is TGTGCCAGCAGCTTGGACAGAAATAATTCACCCCTCCACTTT. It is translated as CASSLDRNNSPLHF. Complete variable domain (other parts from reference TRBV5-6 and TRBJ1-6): DAGVTQSPTHLIKTRGQQVTLRCSPKSGHDTVSWYQQALGQGPQFIFQYYEEEERQRGNFPDRFSGHQFPNYSSELNVNALLLGDSALYLCASSLDRNNSPLHFGNGTRLTVT.

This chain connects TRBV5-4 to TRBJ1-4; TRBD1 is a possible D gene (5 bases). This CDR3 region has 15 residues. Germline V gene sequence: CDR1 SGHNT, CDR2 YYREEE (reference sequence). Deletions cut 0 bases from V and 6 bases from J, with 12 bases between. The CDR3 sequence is CASSLVAGPDEKLFF. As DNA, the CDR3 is TGTGCCAGCAGCTTGGTAGCGGGGCCTGATGAAAAACTGTTTTTT.

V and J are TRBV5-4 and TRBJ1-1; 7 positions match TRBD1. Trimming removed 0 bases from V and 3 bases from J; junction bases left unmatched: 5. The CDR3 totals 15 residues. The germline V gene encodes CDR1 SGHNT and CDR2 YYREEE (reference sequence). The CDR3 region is CASSLGGDSYTEAFF. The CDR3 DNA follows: TGTGCCAGCAGCTTGGGGGGGGACAGCTACACTGAAGCTTTCTTT.

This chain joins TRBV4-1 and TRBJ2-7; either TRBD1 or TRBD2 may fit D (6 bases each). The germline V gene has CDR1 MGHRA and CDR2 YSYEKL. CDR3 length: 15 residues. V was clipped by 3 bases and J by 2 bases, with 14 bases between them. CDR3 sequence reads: CASSQEGHHAYEQYF. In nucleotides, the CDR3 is TGCGCCAGCAGCCAGGAGGGACACCATGCCTACGAGCAGTACTTC.

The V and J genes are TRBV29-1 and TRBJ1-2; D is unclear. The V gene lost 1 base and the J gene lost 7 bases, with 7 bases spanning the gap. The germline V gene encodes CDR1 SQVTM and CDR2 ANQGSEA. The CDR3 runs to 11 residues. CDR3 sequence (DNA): TGCAGCGTTGAAGGGGTTGGTGGCTACACCTTC. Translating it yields CSVEGVGGYTF. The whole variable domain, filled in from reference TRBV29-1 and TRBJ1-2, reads SAVISQKPSRDICQRGTSLTIQCQVDSQVTMMFWYRQQPGQSLTLIATANQGSEATYESGFVIDKFPISRPNLTFSTLTVSNMSPEDSSIYLCSVEGVGGYTFGSGTRLTVV.